The clone carrying this T cell receptor (beta chain) was observed a handful of times. The sample belongs to a study of identical twins. Germline-derived CDR1 and CDR2 are GTSNPN and SVGIG (reference sequence). V was pared by 1 base and J by 5 bases, with 7 bases of the junction left unmatched. The CDR3 contains 14 residues. TCRdb re-analysed the 5' RACE reads in MiXCR, keeping a single row per CDR3 protein. The sample has around 220,000 distinct CDR3 sequences; 11% to 15% are singletons. The V and J genes are TRBV30 and TRBJ2-5; TRBD1 agrees at 7 bases. Sequenced material: memory (CD45RO+) T cells sorted from blood. This clonotype was obtained from a woman between 18 and 29 years old in good health. DNA of the CDR3: TGTGCCTGGAGTGAGGGACGGGGACAGGAGACCCAGTACTTC. This sequence encodes CAWSEGRGQETQYF.